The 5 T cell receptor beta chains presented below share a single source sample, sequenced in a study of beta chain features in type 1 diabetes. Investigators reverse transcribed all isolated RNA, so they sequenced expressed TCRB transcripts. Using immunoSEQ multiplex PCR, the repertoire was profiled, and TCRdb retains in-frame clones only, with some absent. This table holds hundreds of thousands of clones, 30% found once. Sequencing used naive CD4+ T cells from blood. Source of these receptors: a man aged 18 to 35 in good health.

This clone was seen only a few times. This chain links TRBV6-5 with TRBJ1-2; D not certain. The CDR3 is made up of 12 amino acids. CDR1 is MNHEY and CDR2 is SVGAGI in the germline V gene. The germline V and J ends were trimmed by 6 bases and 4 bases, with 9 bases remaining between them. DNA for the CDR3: TGTGCCAGCAGGGGCCGGACCTATGGCTACACCTTC. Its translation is CASRGRTYGYTF.

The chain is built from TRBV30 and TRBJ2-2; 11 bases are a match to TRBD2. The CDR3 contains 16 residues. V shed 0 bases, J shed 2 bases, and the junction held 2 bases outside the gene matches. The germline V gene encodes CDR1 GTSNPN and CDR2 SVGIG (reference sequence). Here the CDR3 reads CAWSVSGRANTGELFF. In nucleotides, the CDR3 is TGTGCCTGGAGTGTTAGCGGGAGGGCCAACACCGGGGAGCTGTTTTTT.

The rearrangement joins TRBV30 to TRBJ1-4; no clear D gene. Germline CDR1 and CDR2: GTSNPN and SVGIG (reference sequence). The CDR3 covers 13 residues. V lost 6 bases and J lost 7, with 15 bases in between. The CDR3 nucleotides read TGTGCCTGCACCGGACCGGCGGCTGAAAAACTGTTTTTT. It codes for CACTGPAAEKLFF.

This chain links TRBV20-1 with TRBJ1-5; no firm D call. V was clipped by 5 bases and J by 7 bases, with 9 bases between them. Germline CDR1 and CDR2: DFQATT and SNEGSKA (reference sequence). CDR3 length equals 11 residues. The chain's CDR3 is CSASPGQPQHF. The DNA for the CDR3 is TGCAGTGCTTCACCGGGACAGCCCCAGCATTTT.

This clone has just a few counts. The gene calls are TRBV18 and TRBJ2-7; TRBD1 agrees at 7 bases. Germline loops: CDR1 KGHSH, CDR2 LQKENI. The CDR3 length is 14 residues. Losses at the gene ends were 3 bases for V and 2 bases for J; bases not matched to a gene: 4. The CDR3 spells CASSPSGQAYEQYF. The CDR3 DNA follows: TGTGCCAGCTCACCGAGTGGACAGGCCTACGAGCAGTACTTC.